Included here is one T cell receptor beta chain sequence, with context. The sample belongs to a study of blood T cell repertoires in COVID-19. Turning to the study itself: Donors in the United States, Italy and Spain gave samples during acute or convalescent COVID-19.

Per the original methods: Amplification from reference gene primers served as the basis for estimated nucleated cell counts. Produced via immunoSEQ multiplex PCR; TCRdb's table is partial and in-frame only. D and trimming come from the DNA, and the V and J calls and clone size come from that table. The table shows over 30,000 clones, with around 90% occurring only once. Per germline, CDR1 MDHEN and CDR2 SYDVKM. V shed 4 bases and J shed 1 base, with 13 bases lying between them. This CDR3 is 15 amino acids long. The TCR sequence derives from a man in his sixties or seventies with active or convalescent COVID-19. The sequencing input was peripheral blood. V usage is TRBV28 and J usage is TRBJ1-1; D possibly corresponds to TRBD1 (5 bases). CDR3 in amino acids: CASSSSPGGNTEAFF. Written as DNA, the CDR3 is TGTGCCAGCAGTTCCTCCCCGGGGGGGAACACTGAAGCTTTCTTT.